The text below deals with one TCR beta chain. The antigen remains unidentified. Terminally differentiated effector memory CD45RA+ cells were excluded from the naive CD8 cells, which were CD45RO-negative and positively selected for CCR7. Germline CDR1 MGHRA, CDR2 YSYEKL. There are 21 residues in the CDR3. Deletions cut 0 bases from V and 9 bases from J, with 36 bases between. This specimen belongs to a study of shared clonotypes between healthy human individuals. Study background: Samples came from a couple of female and a few male donors aged 18 to 49.

Study-wide points: The represented genetic and exposure-history diversity was limited by the small number of donors. Generation probability values for non-shared clonotypes were lower than those for clonotypes shared by all four donors.

In the source study's methods: ImmunoSEQ sequences covered only the junction and lacked quality scores; filtering therefore differed. The repertoire was sequenced with immunoSEQ multiplex PCR; TCRdb's copy has only in-frame clones and lacks some. That table is the source of V, J and clone size, and D and trimming were worked out from the DNA. The sample holds some 2.1 million clones, 85% to 95% seen once. The specimen sequenced was naive CD8+ T cells sorted from blood. The rearrangement uses TRBV4-1 and TRBJ2-7, with D perhaps TRBD1 or TRBD2 (8 bases each). This TCR came from a man aged 18 to 35 in good health. The CDR3 loop reads CASSQDLWTGRFRLLREGQYF. CDR3 nucleotides: TGCGCCAGCAGCCAAGATCTTTGGACAGGGAGATTCCGGCTCCTACGGGAGGGGCAGTACTTC.